This entry lists 17 T cell receptor beta chains sequenced from one sample in a study of beta chain features in type 1 diabetes (dated by TCRdb to 2016 to 2018). The library was produced with the immunoSEQ multiplex PCR assay. The entire amount of isolated RNA was reverse transcribed using the High Capacity cDNA Reverse Transcription Kit, so the sequenced TCRB transcripts were expressed ones. The table was pulled from immuneACCESS by TCRdb, which kept in-frame rearrangements only. Such tables lose some clones; where checked, under half of the loss comes from unresolved V genes, and the rest has no known cause. This sample has approximately 160,000 clones in its table, and about 9.8% of those were observed once. The top ten constitute approximately 2.3% of the sample. The sample taken for sequencing was central memory CD4+ T cells from blood. The receptors here all came from a young woman in good health.

The chain recombines TRBV27 with TRBJ1-5; TRBD1 is a possible D gene (6 bases). The CDR3 is 13 amino acids. Per germline, CDR1 MNHEY and CDR2 SMNVEV (reference sequence). The germline V and J ends were trimmed by 5 bases and 7 bases, with 12 bases remaining between them. The CDR3 coding sequence is TGTGCCAGCAGTCAACAGGGTTGGCAGCCCCAGCATTTT. This sequence encodes CASSQQGWQPQHF.

This chain uses TRBV27 with TRBJ2-1; D possibly corresponds to TRBD2 (5 bases). Germline V gene data show CDR1 as MNHEY and CDR2 as SMNVEV (reference sequence). The CDR3 is 13 amino acids. Deletions cut 6 bases from V and 8 bases from J, with 14 bases between. The CDR3 is CASSPQGLHEQFF. CDR3 nucleotides: TGTGCCAGCAGCCCACAAGGACTCCATGAGCAGTTCTTC.

This clone was found a few times. This chain links TRBV4-1 with TRBJ1-2, with 8 bases identical to TRBD1. Germline V gene lookup returns CDR1 MGHRA and CDR2 YSYEKL. The CDR3 length is 14 residues. J was trimmed by 3 bases and V by 2 bases; bases with no gene match: 2. The CDR3 loop reads CASSQPGGYYGYTF. The CDR3 region has the DNA TGCGCCAGCAGCCAACCAGGGGGCTACTATGGCTACACCTTC.

The genes are TRBV5-1 and TRBJ1-1; D remains ambiguous. CDR1 is SGHRS, CDR2 YFSETQ, per germline. The CDR3 is made up of 14 amino acids. V lost 2 bases, J lost 5 bases, and 13 bases lay in between. The CDR3 DNA reads TGCGCCAGCAGCTTTGGAGGTCCAGCGACTGAAGCTTTCTTT. Its translation: CASSFGGPATEAFF.

With respect to this clone: Being one base from a much bigger clone, this may be a read error. V gene TRBV4-1 combines with J gene TRBJ2-5; D perhaps matches TRBD2 (5 bases). CDR1 is MGHRA and CDR2 is YSYEKL in the germline V gene. Deletions cut 1 base from V and 2 bases from J, with 11 bases between. The CDR3 is 15 residues long. The CDR3 region is CASSQGGSGQETQYF. In DNA, the CDR3 is TGCGCCAGCAGCCAAGGTGGCAGCGGACAAGAGACCCAGTACTTC.

The chain carries TRBV7-3 and TRBJ1-6; D is perhaps TRBD1 (6 bases). The length of the CDR3 is 15 residues. Germline V gene lookup returns CDR1 SGHTA and CDR2 FQGTGA. V lost 1 base and J lost 6, with 10 bases in between. The CDR3 sequence: CASSLSGGGNSPLHF. In DNA form, the CDR3 reads TGTGCCAGCAGCTTAAGCGGGGGCGGTAATTCACCCCTCCACTTT.

This clone has more than one count but fewer than ten. CDR3 amino acids: CASSEQGSSSYNEQFF. The DNA for the CDR3 is TGTGCCAGCAGTGAACAGGGGTCTAGCTCCTACAATGAGCAGTTCTTC. The chain joins TRBV6-1 to TRBJ2-1, with D tentatively TRBD1 (6 bases). With 2 bases removed from V and 0 bases from J, the gap between germline ends came to 11 bases. CDR3 length: 16 residues. Germline assignment: CDR1 MNHNS and CDR2 SASEGT.

The chain has TRBV18 and TRBJ2-5, with TRBD1 matching 7 bases. This CDR3 contains 15 residues. Germline V gene data show CDR1 as KGHSH and CDR2 as LQKENI. Trimming removed 4 bases from V and 5 bases from J; junction bases left unmatched: 10. The CDR3 loop is CASSLADRTYETQYF. The CDR3 DNA follows: TGTGCCAGCTCACTGGCGGACAGGACTTATGAGACCCAGTACTTC.

This clone has more than one count but fewer than ten. The chain joins TRBV7-8 to TRBJ2-3; D might be TRBD1 (7 bases). The CDR3 totals 13 residues. V dropped 8 bases and J dropped 5 bases, with 14 bases sitting between them. Germline CDR1 SGHVS, CDR2 FQNEAQ. The CDR3 sequence is CASARGAQDTQYF. The CDR3 nucleotides are TGTGCCAGCGCCAGGGGGGCGCAAGATACGCAGTATTTT.

This clone showed up many times. V is TRBV2 and J is TRBJ2-1; D remains ambiguous. Trimming took off 3 bases at V and 9 bases at J, with 9 bases between the two ends. The V gene's germline CDR1 is SNHLY and CDR2 FYNNEI. The CDR3 runs to 12 residues. The CDR3 nucleotides read TGTGCCAGCAGTGACCCGAGTACTGAGCAGTTCTTC. As protein: CASSDPSTEQFF.

This clone was counted a few times. V gene TRBV4-1 combines with J gene TRBJ2-5, with TRBD2 matching 16 bases. The trim removed 4 bases at V and 4 bases at J, leaving 6 bases unmatched. The CDR3 is 17 amino acids. The germline CDR1 and CDR2 sequences are MGHRA and YSYEKL. The CDR3 nucleotides read TGCGCCAGCAGCCCGGGACTAGCGGGAGGGAGAAGAGAGACCCAGTACTTC. Its translation is CASSPGLAGGRRETQYF.

V usage is TRBV30 and J usage is TRBJ1-2, with a possible D match to TRBD1 (6 bases). Germline V gene lookup returns CDR1 GTSNPN and CDR2 SVGIG (reference sequence). The CDR3 contains 12 residues. Between the trimmed V and J ends, which lost 2 bases and 7 bases, there was a span of 11 bases. CDR3 loop: CAWSLGAGGYTF. CDR3 coding DNA: TGTGCCTGGAGTCTGGGGGCAGGTGGCTACACCTTC.

This chain connects TRBV6-6 to TRBJ1-5; 12 bases agree with TRBD1. The germline gives CDR1 MNHNY, CDR2 SVGAGI (reference sequence). The trim removed 3 bases at V and 6 bases at J, leaving 3 bases unmatched. The CDR3 is 15 amino acids. The CDR3 nucleotides read TGTGCCAGCAGTTATTCGGGACAGGGGGCTCAGCCCCAGCATTTT. Amino acids: CASSYSGQGAQPQHF.

There are a few counts of this clone. The rearrangement uses TRBV9 and TRBJ2-4, with no clear D. The germline V and J ends were trimmed by 4 bases and 8 bases, with 16 bases remaining between them. CDR3 length equals 14 residues. The germline V gene encodes CDR1 SGDLS and CDR2 YYNGEE. DNA of the CDR3: TGTGCCAGCAGCCCTGCAACCAAAGGAGACATTCAGTACTTC. The encoded protein is CASSPATKGDIQYF.

This clone appeared a few times. The V call is TRBV7-3, the J call TRBJ1-2; D is perhaps TRBD1 (5 bases). The ends were cut back, 3 bases at V and 8 bases at J, with 10 bases in the middle. CDR3 length: 12 residues. Germline V lookup: CDR1 SGHTA, CDR2 FQGTGA. In DNA, the CDR3 is TGTGCCAGCAGCTTCCCGCGGGGGGGCTACACCTTC. This codes for CASSFPRGGYTF.

This clone has a handful of counts. The chain employs TRBV18 and TRBJ1-2; D is possibly TRBD1 (6 bases). This CDR3 has 15 residues. CDR1 and CDR2 (germline): KGHSH, LQKENI. The V gene lost 2 bases and the J gene lost 1 base, with 11 bases spanning the gap. The CDR3 coding sequence is TGTGCCAGCTCACCAGGCAGGGGCAGTAACTATGGCTACACCTTC. Encoded protein: CASSPGRGSNYGYTF.

This clone was counted between two and nine times. This rearrangement joins TRBV18 to TRBJ1-2, with D possibly being TRBD1 (6 bases). There are 13 residues in the CDR3. V lost 5 bases to trimming and J lost 8 bases, with 15 bases between them. From germline, CDR1 is KGHSH and CDR2 LQKENI. The CDR3 here is CASSGQLEGGYTF. The CDR3 DNA reads TGTGCCAGCTCAGGACAGTTGGAAGGGGGCTACACCTTC. Full variable domain (missing parts from reference TRBV18 and TRBJ1-2): NAGVMQNPRHLVRRRGQEARLRCSPMKGHSHVYWYRQLPEEGLKFMVYLQKENIIDESGMPKERFSAEFPKEGPSILRIQQVVRGDSAAYFCASSGQLEGGYTFGSGTRLTVV.